This T cell receptor (beta chain) was profiled in a study of T cell clones after liver transplantation. Notes on the study in general: Compared with third party-reactive sequences, donor-reactive ones declined more, independent of withdrawal success.

Assay used: immunoSEQ multiplex PCR; TCRdb lists only in-frame clones, some missing. Of over 50,000 clones in the sample, roughly nine tenths were seen once. Trimming took 4 bases from V and 0 from J, leaving 9 bases between them. The CDR3 runs to 14 residues. In germline, CDR1 is LNHDA, CDR2 SQIVND (reference sequence). CD3+CD4+ and CD3+CD8+ cells were FACS-sorted from thawed unstimulated PBMCs. Turning to this clone: The antigen remains unidentified.

Sequencing used CD8+ T cells from blood, obtained 12 months after liver transplant. This sequence was found in a human patient who received a liver transplant. Some T cells may trace back to the graft donor. The genes are TRBV19 and TRBJ1-1; D is possibly TRBD1 (5 bases). CDR3 bases: TGTGCCAGTAGTAATGACAGAATGAACACTGAAGCTTTCTTT. It yields the protein CASSNDRMNTEAFF.